Sequencing of this TCR beta chain was carried out in a study of cytomegalovirus exposure and HLA in healthy donors. About the study: An analysis done earlier identified approximately 120 million unique TCR beta sequences from approximately 170 million T cells. Early released data comprised about 84 million unique TCRs from HLA-typed donors.

The PCR used 60 Vbeta and 13 Jbeta primers. TCRdb's copy holds only in-frame clones and misses some; the assay was immunoSEQ multiplex PCR. The data contain about 82,000 clones, 55% to 70% of them singletons. Trimming left V 5 bases short and J 6 bases short, with 11 bases between. The CDR3 sequence is 13 residues long. Per the germline V gene, CDR1 is SGHAT and CDR2 is FQNNGV. This receptor was taken from a middle-aged woman in good health and CMV-seropositive. The chain employs TRBV11-2 and TRBJ1-5; D ambiguous. The sequenced material came from PBMCs. This CDR3 is CASSPDRGQPQHF. The CDR3 coding sequence is TGTGCCAGCAGCCCGGATCGGGGTCAGCCCCAGCATTTT.